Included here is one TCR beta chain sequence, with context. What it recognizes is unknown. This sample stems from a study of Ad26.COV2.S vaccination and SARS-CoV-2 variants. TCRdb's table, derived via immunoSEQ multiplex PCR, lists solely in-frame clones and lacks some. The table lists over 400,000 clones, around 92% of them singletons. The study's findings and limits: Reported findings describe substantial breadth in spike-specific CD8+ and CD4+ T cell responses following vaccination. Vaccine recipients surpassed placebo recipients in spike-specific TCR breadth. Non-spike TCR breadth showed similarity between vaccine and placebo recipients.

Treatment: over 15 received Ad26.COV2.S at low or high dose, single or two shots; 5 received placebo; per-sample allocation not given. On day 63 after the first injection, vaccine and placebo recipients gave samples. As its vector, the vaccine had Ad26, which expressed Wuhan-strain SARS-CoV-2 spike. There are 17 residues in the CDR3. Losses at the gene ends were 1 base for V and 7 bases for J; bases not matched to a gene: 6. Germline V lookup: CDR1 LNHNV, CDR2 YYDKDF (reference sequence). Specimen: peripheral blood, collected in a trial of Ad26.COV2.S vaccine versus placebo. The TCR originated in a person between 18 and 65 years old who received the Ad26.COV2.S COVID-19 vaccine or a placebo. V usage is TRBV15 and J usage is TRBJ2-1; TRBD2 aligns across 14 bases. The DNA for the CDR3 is TGTGCCACCAGCAGAGGACTAGCGGGGGGGCCCGTGAATGAGCAGTTCTTC. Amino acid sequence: CATSRGLAGGPVNEQFF.